The 23 T cell receptor beta chains presented below share a single source sample, sequenced in a study of T cells after posttransplantation cyclophosphamide. Using immunoSEQ multiplex PCR, the repertoire was profiled, and TCRdb retains in-frame clones only, with some absent. This sample carries 35,000 to 40,000 clones and no singletons, and over 5.5% goes to the top ten. The sample comprised PBMCs. These TCRs come from a man aged 25-40 years in good health and a related stem cell transplant donor.

This clone was counted at least ten times. The CDR3 sequence is CASSGVQETQYF. The CDR3 bases are TGTGCCAGCTCAGGGGTCCAAGAGACCCAGTACTTC. The gene calls are TRBV2 and TRBJ2-5, with TRBD1 as a possible D gene (6 bases). Germline CDR1 and CDR2: SNHLY and FYNNEI. Trimming removed 8 bases at V and 1 base at J, with 8 bases between. The CDR3 runs 12 residues.

This clone was seen ten or more times. V gene TRBV6-6 combines with J gene TRBJ1-3; 7 nucleotides line up with TRBD1. The CDR3 spans 16 residues. Germline trimming cut 1 base from V and 6 bases from J; bases unmatched to any gene: 9. Germline CDR1 is MNHNY and CDR2 is SVGAGI (reference sequence). The CDR3 region is CASSYYHRGRINTIYF. Written as DNA, the CDR3 is TGTGCCAGCAGTTACTATCACAGGGGAAGAATAAACACCATATATTTT.

The table lists this clone with many counts. The V gene is TRBV18, the J gene TRBJ2-5; the D gene is possibly TRBD1 (6 bases). The V end lost 5 bases, the J end lost 4 bases, and 14 bases lay between the germline ends. The CDR3 extends over 14 amino acids. The germline CDR1 and CDR2 sequences are KGHSH and LQKENI. The CDR3 reads CASSSTGLRETQYF. The CDR3 DNA sequence: TGTGCCAGCTCATCAACAGGGTTGCGAGAGACCCAGTACTTC.

This clone was found a few times. This chain uses TRBV27 with TRBJ2-3, with 7 bases identical to TRBD2. After removal of 5 bases from V and 0 bases from J, the junction contained 17 bases not matched to a gene. The CDR3 extends over 19 amino acids. Germline V gives CDR1 MNHEY, CDR2 SMNVEV (reference sequence). DNA of the CDR3: TGTGCCAGCAGTCTCCTGGGGTACGGGACTACCTCTAGCACAGATACGCAGTATTTT. Translating it yields CASSLLGYGTTSSTDTQYF.

This clone was observed many times. The chain combines TRBV27 with TRBJ2-4, with D perhaps matching TRBD2 (5 bases). V was clipped by 1 base and J by 6 bases, with 10 bases between them. Per germline, CDR1 MNHEY and CDR2 SMNVEV (reference sequence). The CDR3 extends over 14 amino acids. CDR3 in amino acids: CASSLWAEGNIQYF. Written as DNA, the CDR3 is TGTGCCAGCAGTTTATGGGCAGAGGGAAACATTCAGTACTTC.

This clone has at least ten counts. The gene calls are TRBV15 and TRBJ2-7, with a possible D match to TRBD2 (6 bases). There are 13 residues in the CDR3. CDR1 and CDR2 from the germline V gene are LNHNV and YYDKDF (reference sequence). V was shortened by 0 bases and J by 4 bases, with 7 bases between the two germline ends. The CDR3 DNA sequence: TGTGCCACCAGCAGAGAGCGGGGATACGAGCAGTACTTC. It encodes CATSRERGYEQYF. Combining the CDR3 with reference TRBV15 and TRBJ2-7 gives the whole variable domain DAMVIQNPRYQVTQFGKPVTLSCSQTLNHNVMYWYQQKSSQAPKLLFHYYDKDFNNEADTPDNFQSRRPNTSFCFLDIRSPGLGDTAMYLCATSRERGYEQYFGPGTRLTVT.

There are many counts of this clone. The chain is built from TRBV9 and TRBJ1-1; unclear D gene. The CDR3 contains 14 residues. With 0 bases removed from V and 1 base from J, the gap between germline ends came to 7 bases. Germline V lookup: CDR1 SGDLS, CDR2 YYNGEE. The CDR3 DNA is TGTGCCAGCAGCGTAGAGGCGGGGAACACTGAAGCTTTCTTT. Protein: CASSVEAGNTEAFF.

This clone was recorded at least ten times. The chain has TRBV15 and TRBJ1-5; 9 bases map to TRBD1. CDR1 and CDR2 (germline): LNHNV, YYDKDF (reference sequence). CDR3 length: 16 residues. With 1 base clipped from V and 3 bases from J, the junction kept 4 bases outside the gene matches. The CDR3 DNA is TGTGCCACCAGCAGAGGGACAGGGGAACCCAATCAGCCCCAGCATTTT. Protein: CATSRGTGEPNQPQHF. Filled out from reference TRBV15 and TRBJ1-5, the complete variable domain reads DAMVIQNPRYQVTQFGKPVTLSCSQTLNHNVMYWYQQKSSQAPKLLFHYYDKDFNNEADTPDNFQSRRPNTSFCFLDIRSPGLGDTAMYLCATSRGTGEPNQPQHFGDGTRLSIL.

This clone showed up many times. The chain employs TRBV24-1 and TRBJ1-4, with a tentative D call TRBD1 (5 bases). In germline, CDR1 is KGHDR, CDR2 SFDVKD. The CDR3 runs to 15 residues. V lost 4 bases to trimming and J lost 4 bases, with 12 bases between them. The CDR3 reads CATSDPTAGNEKLFF. For the CDR3, the DNA is TGTGCCACCAGTGACCCGACAGCCGGTAATGAAAAACTGTTTTTT.

This clone was observed at least ten times. The genes are TRBV4-1 and TRBJ1-2, with TRBD1 as a possible D gene (5 bases). Germline CDR1 reads MGHRA; CDR2 reads YSYEKL. V was pared by 0 bases and J by 5 bases, with 10 bases between. The CDR3 is 14 amino acids. Here the CDR3 DNA reads TGCGCCAGCAGCCAAGACGCAGGGCCTTATGGCTACACCTTC. Encoded protein: CASSQDAGPYGYTF.

This clone came up many times. V usage is TRBV6-2 or TRBV6-3 and J usage is TRBJ2-1; a possible D gene is TRBD2 (5 bases). The CDR3 runs 13 residues. The germline gives CDR1 MNHEY, CDR2 SVGEGT. Trimming removed 6 bases from V and 7 bases from J, with 13 bases in between. CDR3 in DNA: TGTGCCAGCAGAACCACTAGGAGTAATGAGCAGTTCTTC. It codes for CASRTTRSNEQFF.

Many counts were recorded for this clone. The V gene is TRBV5-6, the J gene TRBJ2-2, with 7 bases aligning to TRBD1. This CDR3 spans 14 amino acids. In germline, CDR1 is SGHDT, CDR2 YYEEEE. With 5 bases clipped from V and 7 bases from J, the junction kept 8 bases outside the gene matches. CDR3 residues: CASSLAGGNGELFF. The DNA for the CDR3 is TGTGCCAGCAGTCTGGCAGGGGGTAACGGGGAGCTGTTTTTT.

This clone was detected ten times or more. The chain links TRBV7-9 to TRBJ2-3, with D unclear. Germline V gives CDR1 SEHNR, CDR2 FQNEAQ (reference sequence). Trimming pared 3 bases from V and 1 base from J, leaving 8 bases between. This CDR3 is built from 14 residues. The chain's CDR3 is CASSFDRGTDTQYF. In nucleotides, the CDR3 is TGTGCCAGCAGCTTCGACCGGGGCACAGATACGCAGTATTTT.

The chain joins TRBV25-1 to TRBJ2-2; 7 bases agree with TRBD1. V gave up 3 bases and J gave up 3 bases; unmatched junction bases: 7. The CDR3 is made up of 16 amino acids. Germline V gene sequence: CDR1 MGHDK, CDR2 SYGVNS. CDR3 DNA sequence: TGTGCCAGCAGTGAGCCCGGGGACAGCTACACCGGGGAGCTGTTTTTT. It yields the protein CASSEPGDSYTGELFF. Full variable domain (outside the CDR3, taken from reference TRBV25-1 and TRBJ2-2): EADIYQTPRYLVIGTGKKITLECSQTMGHDKMYWYQQDPGMELHLIHYSYGVNSTEKGDLSSESTVSRIRTEHFPLTLESARPSHTSQYLCASSEPGDSYTGELFFGEGSRLTVL.

This clone was seen at least ten times. The chain uses TRBV11-2 and TRBJ2-3, with 8 nucleotides matching TRBD2. Trimming removed 7 bases from V and 5 bases from J; junction bases left unmatched: 11. This CDR3 contains 15 residues. The germline V gene has CDR1 SGHAT and CDR2 FQNNGV. CDR3 in amino acids: CASNFRGGFGDTQYF. The DNA for the CDR3 is TGTGCCAGCAACTTCCGGGGGGGCTTCGGAGATACGCAGTATTTT.

This clone was counted at least ten times. This chain joins TRBV6-5 and TRBJ2-1; no clear D. In germline, CDR1 is MNHEY, CDR2 SVGAGI. The CDR3 extends over 14 amino acids. V dropped 2 bases and J dropped 9 bases, with 14 bases sitting between them. CDR3 coding DNA: TGTGCCAGCAGTTACCTCAAACTCCATGCTGAGCAGTTCTTC. It encodes CASSYLKLHAEQFF.

This clone has ten or more counts. V usage is TRBV10-2 and J usage is TRBJ2-7, with unresolved D. Trimming stripped 2 bases from V and 5 bases from J, with 7 bases between. Germline V gene data show CDR1 as WSHSY and CDR2 as SAAADI. CDR3 length: 12 amino acids. This CDR3 reads CASSEALNEQYF. DNA for the CDR3: TGCGCCAGCAGTGAGGCTCTAAACGAGCAGTACTTC.

This clone came up many times. The chain combines TRBV7-3 with TRBJ2-3; 7 nucleotides align to TRBD2. The CDR3 has 15 amino acids. V lost 4 bases, J lost 2 bases, and 6 bases stayed unmatched. Germline CDR1 is SGHTA and CDR2 is FQGTGA. Here the CDR3 reads CASSSSGGNTDTQYF. The CDR3, as DNA: TGTGCCAGCAGCTCTAGCGGTGGAAACACAGATACGCAGTATTTT.

The sample holds many counts of this clone. The chain carries TRBV19 and TRBJ2-2; the match to TRBD2 covers 8 bases. Germline V gene data show CDR1 as LNHDA and CDR2 as SQIVND (reference sequence). The J segment lost 6 bases and the V segment lost 3 bases, leaving 6 bases of the junction unmatched. The CDR3 is 15 residues long. DNA for the CDR3: TGTGCCAGTAGTATGTTTAGCGGGGCCTCCGGGGAGCTGTTTTTT. Amino acid sequence: CASSMFSGASGELFF.

Many counts were recorded for this clone. The chain joins TRBV6-2 or TRBV6-3 to TRBJ2-7; perhaps TRBD1 as D (6 bases). This CDR3 contains 16 residues. Germline CDR1 reads MNHEY; CDR2 reads SVGEGT. The V gene lost 6 bases and the J gene lost 5 bases, with 23 bases spanning the gap. The CDR3 DNA reads TGTGCCAGCAGCGAATACCCCTACAGGGAGTCCCACGAGCAGTACTTC. It is translated as CASSEYPYRESHEQYF.

Ten or more counts support this clone. The chain has TRBV2 and TRBJ2-2; D unresolved. The CDR3 is 16 residues long. Trimming shortened V by 7 bases and J by 1 base, and 16 bases separated the two germline ends. CDR1 is SNHLY, CDR2 FYNNEI, per germline. The CDR3 loop reads CASTVTGLLNTGELFF. DNA of the CDR3: TGTGCCAGCACCGTAACGGGTCTTCTGAACACCGGGGAGCTGTTTTTT. Combining the CDR3 with reference TRBV2 and TRBJ2-2 gives the whole variable domain EPEVTQTPSHQVTQMGQEVILRCVPISNHLYFYWYRQILGQKVEFLVSFYNNEISEKSEIFDDQFSVERPDGSNFTLKIRSTKLEDSAMYFCASTVTGLLNTGELFFGEGSRLTVL.

In this sample, this clone turned up many times. A read error may produce the germline difference seen at one junction end. The J gene is TRBJ2-7, the V gene TRBV28; tentatively, D is TRBD1 (5 bases). CDR1 and CDR2 from the germline V gene are MDHEN and SYDVKM. The CDR3 runs to 13 residues. The DNA of the CDR3 is TGTGCCACCAGTGACAGTTACTCCTACGAGCAGTACTTC. Translated: CATSDSYSYEQYF.

This clone was found many times. The V gene is TRBV7-3, the J gene TRBJ2-2, with 7 bases lining up with TRBD2. This CDR3 is built from 17 residues. The V segment lost 5 bases and the J segment 5 bases; nucleotides outside the gene matches: 14. The germline gives CDR1 SGHTA, CDR2 FQGTGA. The DNA of the CDR3 is TGTGCCAGCAGCCTCCTGGGCGGGGGAGCAGAAACCGGGGAGCTGTTTTTT. Translating gives CASSLLGGGAETGELFF.